This T cell receptor beta chain was captured in a study of blood T cells in healthy people across ages. At the level of the study: Using template switching, researchers captured about one barcoded beta molecule for each two T cells. Findings and caveats of the study: When set beside aged donors, long-lived donors presented more naive CD4+ cells and higher diversity. Any changes in expanded clonotypes were possibly confounded, as donor CMV status remained unknown.

The CDR3 length is 15 residues. V lost 1 base, J lost 2 bases, and 3 bases stayed unmatched. Germline CDR1 is SGHTA and CDR2 is FQGNSA. For the second PCR, which ran for 7 to 11 cycles, a sample-barcoded 5' primer and a J-beta primer mix were used. MiXCR, run by TCRdb on the 5' RACE reads, gives a single entry per CDR3 protein. Among about 1.8 million distinct CDR3 sequences listed, just under 50% were seen once. In its sample, this clonotype was seen a few times. Its matching antigen is unknown. The rearrangement uses TRBV7-2 and TRBJ2-3, with 7 bases identical to TRBD1. Sequenced material: blood. The receptor comes from a woman in her 40s in good health. The CDR3 protein is CASSLGQGHTDTQYF. DNA of the CDR3: TGTGCCAGCAGCTTAGGACAGGGACACACAGATACGCAGTATTTT.